This section outlines one TCR beta chain sequence together with its context. TCRdb reanalyzed the 5' RACE reads and collapses them to one entry per CDR3 protein, without DNA. In total, the table holds about 150,000 distinct CDR3 sequences. This CDR3 has 12 amino acids. Looked up from germline, CDR1 is KGHDR and CDR2 is SFDVKD. The data originate from a study of T cells expressing NK-cell markers. The rearrangement uses TRBV24-1 and TRBJ2-5; TCRdb names TRBD1, which stays unverified in the absence of DNA. Material: blood T cells: a sorted CD56 or NKG2C T cell subset, CD4+ or CD8+ T cells, or bulk PBMC T cells (not recorded which). The receptor's source is a woman aged 45-65 years in good health. The CDR3 loop is CATGGAWETQYF.